This T cell receptor beta chain was captured in a study of cytomegalovirus exposure and HLA in healthy donors. V gave up 5 bases and J gave up 6 bases; unmatched junction bases: 12. CDR3 size: 15 residues. Germline CDR1 is MNHEY and CDR2 is SVGAGI. This PCR relied on a set of 60 Vbeta primers and 13 Jbeta primers. Sequencing was performed with immunoSEQ multiplex PCR; in TCRdb, only in-frame clones are kept and a portion is missing. This sample carries around 200,000 clones, over 80% of them seen once, and the ten largest clones take roughly 6.3%. The clonotype comes from a man aged 35-49 years in good health and CMV-seropositive. Sequencing was done on a sample of PBMCs. The gene calls are TRBV6-5 and TRBJ1-2; 7 nucleotides agree with TRBD1. In DNA, the CDR3 is TGTGCCAGCAGTCCGGTAGGGCAGGGGGTACATGGCTACACCTTC. Protein: CASSPVGQGVHGYTF.